The 26 T cell receptor beta chains below come from one sample, sequenced in a study of T cells in Graves' hyperthyroidism and ophthalmopathy. Amplified TCR beta CDR3 regions derived from RNA transcripts. The TCR CDR3 first-round RT-PCR relied on the HTBI primer set. TCRdb recomputed calls from the multiplex PCR reads with MiXCR, one row per CDR3 protein. Of about 340,000 distinct CDR3 sequences in the sample, 18% are singletons; the top ten hold about half. The specimen was blood. These receptor sequences come from a woman in her 50s with Graves' hyperthyroidism.

There are many counts of this clonotype. The gene calls are TRBV3-1 and TRBJ2-7, with D unresolved. Trimming removed 4 bases at V and 6 bases at J, with 13 bases between. The germline CDR1 and CDR2 sequences are LGHDT and YNNKEL (reference sequence). CDR3 size: 13 residues. The CDR3 region is CASSRRQTPEQYF. The CDR3 nucleotides read TGTGCCAGCAGCCGCCGCCAGACCCCCGAGCAGTACTTC.

This chain links TRBV15 with TRBJ2-3; D uncertain. Per the germline V gene, CDR1 is LNHNV and CDR2 is YYDKDF (reference sequence). There are 16 residues in the CDR3. Trimming removed 3 bases at V and 2 bases at J, with 15 bases between. CDR3 DNA sequence: TGTGCCACCAGCAGTTCGCGACGGGTAGACACAGATACGCAGTATTTT. It is translated as CATSSSRRVDTDTQYF.

This sequence joins TRBV5-1 and TRBJ2-2; 10 nucleotides align to TRBD2. In germline, CDR1 is SGHRS, CDR2 YFSETQ. Trimming at V came to 2 bases and at J to 4 bases, leaving 2 bases not matched to a gene. CDR3 length: 15 amino acids. CDR3 amino acids: CASSLRLAGTGELFF. Here the CDR3 DNA reads TGCGCCAGCAGCTTACGACTAGCGGGCACCGGGGAGCTGTTTTTT.

The sample holds many counts of this clonotype. The chain links TRBV11-2 to TRBJ1-2; TRBD1 matches at 7 bases. J lost 8 bases, V lost 4 bases, and 13 bases had no gene match. The CDR3 loop spans 15 amino acids. Germline V gene lookup returns CDR1 SGHAT and CDR2 FQNNGV. This chain's CDR3 is CASSSYQGTEGGYTF. The CDR3 nucleotides read TGTGCCAGCAGCTCCTACCAGGGGACAGAAGGCGGCTACACCTTC. The complete variable domain, with remaining parts taken from reference TRBV11-2 and TRBJ1-2, reads EAGVAQSPRYKIIEKRQSVAFWCNPISGHATLYWYQQILGQGPKLLIQFQNNGVVDDSQLPKDRFSAERLKGVDSTLKIQPAKLEDSAVYLCASSSYQGTEGGYTFGSGTRLTVV.

This clonotype was seen a few times. J is TRBJ2-7 and V is TRBV20-1, with D tentatively TRBD1 or TRBD2 (5 bases each). Trimming left V 3 bases short and J 5 bases short, with 17 bases between. This CDR3 spans 14 amino acids. The V gene's germline CDR1 is DFQATT and CDR2 SNEGSKA (reference sequence). CDR3 nucleotide sequence: TGCAGTGCTAGTCGGGGCAGTCTAGGCGACGAGCAGTACTTC. Its translation is CSASRGSLGDEQYF.

The table lists this clonotype with many counts. V usage is TRBV12-5 and J usage is TRBJ1-4; 7 bases map to TRBD1. Germline loops: CDR1 LGHNT, CDR2 FRNRAP. Trimming cost V 4 bases and J 0 bases; bases outside gene matches: 5. The CDR3 is made up of 16 amino acids. The CDR3 nucleotides are TGTGCTAGTGGTTCCGGACAGGCTTCAACTAATGAAAAACTGTTTTTT. It encodes CASGSGQASTNEKLFF. Variable domain in full (rest from reference TRBV12-5 and TRBJ1-4): DARVTQTPRHKVTEMGQEVTMRCQPILGHNTVFWYRQTMMQGLELLAYFRNRAPLDDSGMPKDRFSAEMPDATLATLKIQPSEPRDSAVYFCASGSGQASTNEKLFFGSGTQLSVL.

This clonotype was observed many times. The CDR3 here is CAISEVEGDTQYF. For the CDR3, the DNA is TGTGCCATCAGTGAGGTGGAGGGGGATACGCAGTATTTT. J is TRBJ2-3 and V is TRBV10-3; perhaps TRBD2 as D (6 bases). Germline CDR1 ENHRY, CDR2 SYGVKD. V dropped 2 bases and J dropped 6 bases, with 9 bases sitting between them. The CDR3 is made up of 13 amino acids.

This clonotype was seen repeatedly, ten times or more. The rearrangement links TRBV6-1 to TRBJ1-1; D ambiguous. CDR1 and CDR2 from the germline V gene are MNHNS and SASEGT. V lost 8 bases, J lost 1 base, and 8 bases lay in between. The CDR3 is made up of 12 amino acids. The CDR3 here is CASLNKNTEAFF. The CDR3 DNA reads TGTGCCAGCCTAAACAAGAACACTGAAGCTTTCTTT.

The CDR3 region is CASSVGGGRETQYF. CDR3 sequence (DNA): TGTGCCAGCAGCGTAGGTGGGGGCCGAGAGACCCAGTACTTC. V gene TRBV9 combines with J gene TRBJ2-5; the D gene is possibly TRBD1 (6 bases). The CDR3 runs to 14 residues. V lost 0 bases and J 4 bases, leaving 10 bases between the germline ends. CDR1 and CDR2 from the germline V gene are SGDLS and YYNGEE. The full variable domain, in which reference TRBV9 and TRBJ2-5 provide the parts outside the CDR3, is DSGVTQTPKHLITATGQRVTLRCSPRSGDLSVYWYQQSLDQGLQFLIQYYNGEERAKGNILERFSAQQFPDLHSELNLSSLELGDSALYFCASSVGGGRETQYFGPGTRLLVL.

The rearrangement joins TRBV6-9 to TRBJ1-5; TRBD1 might be the D (6 bases). In germline, CDR1 is MNHGY, CDR2 SVAAGI. CDR3 length equals 15 residues. Trimming pared 2 bases from V and 3 bases from J, leaving 11 bases between. This chain's CDR3 is CASSYGRGYNQPQHF. DNA for the CDR3: TGTGCCAGCAGTTATGGCAGGGGATACAATCAGCCCCAGCATTTT.

About this clonotype: A read error may explain this, as a much larger clone is one base away. The rearrangement joins TRBV2 to TRBJ1-4; 8 positions agree with TRBD1. V shed 8 bases, J shed 7 bases, and the junction held 9 bases outside the gene matches. Germline V gives CDR1 SNHLY, CDR2 FYNNEI. This CDR3 is built from 14 residues. The DNA of the CDR3 is TGTGCCAGCGGAACTACAGGGGGGAGTGAAAAACTGTTTTTT. This codes for CASGTTGGSEKLFF.

J is TRBJ1-1 and V is TRBV7-3; D ambiguous. The germline V gene encodes CDR1 SGHTA and CDR2 FQGTGA. The CDR3 consists of 13 residues. Trimming removed 2 bases at V and 7 bases at J, with 11 bases between. The CDR3 loop reads CASSLDAGSEAFF. The DNA for the CDR3 is TGTGCCAGCAGCTTAGATGCCGGGAGTGAAGCTTTCTTT.

This clonotype was recorded many times. The chain employs TRBV12-3 or TRBV12-4 and TRBJ1-2; no clear D gene. The CDR3 covers 13 residues. Trimming stripped 4 bases from V and 5 bases from J, with 11 bases between. The CDR3 region is CASSSRTEYGYTF. CDR3 nucleotides: TGTGCCAGCAGTTCCAGGACGGAGTATGGCTACACCTTC.

This clonotype has only a few counts. The chain recombines TRBV28 with TRBJ2-4, with 8 bases identical to TRBD2. Germline V lookup: CDR1 MDHEN, CDR2 SYDVKM. Trimming removed 5 bases from V and 7 bases from J; junction bases left unmatched: 10. The CDR3 is 15 residues long. CDR3 nucleotide sequence: TGTGCCAGCAGTCTCTCCCCGGGGGGGGGGAACATTCAGTACTTC. Its translation is CASSLSPGGGNIQYF.

This clonotype was observed a few times. This chain joins TRBV6-5 and TRBJ2-1; 13 nucleotides agree with TRBD2. Germline V gene data show CDR1 as MNHEY and CDR2 as SVGAGI. The CDR3 extends over 15 amino acids. Trimming removed 2 bases from V and 9 bases from J; junction bases left unmatched: 4. In DNA form, the CDR3 reads TGTGCCAGCAGTTACACAAGGACTAGCGGGAGTGAGCAGTTCTTC. Residues: CASSYTRTSGSEQFF.

This clonotype was detected many times. The genes are TRBV20-1 and TRBJ2-3, with 10 bases that match TRBD1. Trimming at V came to 3 bases and at J to 0 bases, leaving 15 bases not matched to a gene. Germline V gene lookup returns CDR1 DFQATT and CDR2 SNEGSKA (reference sequence). This CDR3 contains 19 residues. The CDR3 loop is CSARGTGVWSGVSTDTQYF. CDR3 DNA sequence: TGCAGTGCTAGGGGGACAGGGGTATGGAGCGGGGTTAGCACAGATACGCAGTATTTT.

This rearrangement joins TRBV6-5 to TRBJ2-3; TRBD2 agrees at 7 bases. V dropped 1 base and J dropped 10; count of bases not matched to a gene: 8. The CDR3 loop spans 14 amino acids. The V gene's germline CDR1 is MNHEY and CDR2 SVGAGI. The CDR3 loop is CASSYLGGGGSQYF. DNA of the CDR3: TGTGCCAGCAGTTACTTGGGCGGCGGGGGATCGCAGTATTTT.

Only a few counts were recorded for this clonotype. The chain combines TRBV30 with TRBJ1-6; 7 bases map to TRBD1. CDR1 GTSNPN and CDR2 SVGIG come from the germline V gene (reference sequence). The CDR3 loop spans 17 amino acids. With V trimmed by 5 bases and J by 5 bases, 15 bases remained unmatched. The CDR3 DNA sequence: TGTGCCTGGCATCAGGGGGGCCTATCTCTGGATAATTCACCCCTCCACTTT. Protein sequence: CAWHQGGLSLDNSPLHF.

This sequence joins TRBV3-1 and TRBJ2-7; TRBD2 is a possible D gene (7 bases). The CDR3 is 14 residues long. The germline CDR1 and CDR2 sequences are LGHDT and YNNKEL (reference sequence). V shed 1 base and J shed 6 bases, with 13 bases lying between them. CDR3 DNA sequence: TGTGCCAGCAGCCAAGTGGGTAGGGGGGGCGAGCAGTACGTC. Translated, it gives CASSQVGRGGEQYV.

This clonotype has ten or more counts. The V call is TRBV9, the J call TRBJ1-1; 9 bases are a match to TRBD1. The CDR3 is 15 residues long. V trimming: 3 bases; J trimming: 4 bases; junction bases outside the gene matches: 7. CDR1 SGDLS and CDR2 YYNGEE come from the germline V gene. DNA for the CDR3: TGTGCCAGCAGCGCGACGGACAGGGGAGGCACTGAAGCTTTCTTT. This codes for CASSATDRGGTEAFF.

A remark on this clonotype: A much larger clone sits a single nucleotide away, making a read error possible. The V and J genes are TRBV5-6 and TRBJ1-2, with 8 bases that match TRBD1. From germline, CDR1 is SGHDT and CDR2 YYEEEE. The CDR3 consists of 15 residues. CDR3 amino acids: CSSSSLPGQGDGYTF. The CDR3 DNA reads as TGTTCCAGCAGCTCGCTACCAGGACAGGGAGATGGCTACACCTTC.

This clonotype showed up many times. This chain links TRBV5-1 with TRBJ2-3, with 10 nucleotides matching TRBD2. CDR1 and CDR2 (germline): SGHRS, YFSETQ. The CDR3 contains 15 residues. V lost 1 base, J lost 5 bases, and 4 bases stayed unmatched. The CDR3 here is CASSLLAGEGDTQYF. CDR3 DNA: TGCGCCAGCAGCTTGCTAGCGGGAGAGGGAGATACGCAGTATTTT.

The sample holds many counts of this clonotype. The rearrangement uses TRBV7-8 and TRBJ2-1; no firm D call. V lost 1 base to trimming and J lost 10 bases, with 8 bases between them. There are 12 residues in the CDR3. Germline CDR1 reads SGHVS; CDR2 reads FQNEAQ. The CDR3 loop is CASSLGEPEQFF. DNA of the CDR3: TGTGCCAGCAGCTTAGGGGAACCCGAGCAGTTCTTC.

This clonotype was picked up many times. The chain is built from TRBV7-8 and TRBJ2-1; the match to TRBD1 covers 9 bases. The ends lost 5 bases at V and 5 bases at J; junction bases unmatched: 7. The CDR3 loop spans 15 amino acids. Germline V gene data show CDR1 as SGHVS and CDR2 as FQNEAQ. In DNA form, the CDR3 reads TGTGCCAGCAGCCGGGACAGGGTTTCGAACAATGAGCAGTTCTTC. Translation: CASSRDRVSNNEQFF. The full variable domain, in which reference TRBV7-8 and TRBJ2-1 provide the parts outside the CDR3, is GAGVSQSPRYKVAKRGQDVALRCDPISGHVSLFWYQQALGQGPEFLTYFQNEAQLDKSGLPSDRFFAERPEGSVSTLKIQRTQQEDSAVYLCASSRDRVSNNEQFFGPGTRLTVL.

Of note for this clonotype: A much more abundant neighbour one base away suggests this may be a read error. The rearrangement joins TRBV2 to TRBJ2-5, with a weak D call TRBD1 (7 bases). The CDR3 extends over 11 amino acids. CDR1 and CDR2 from the germline V gene are SNHLY and FYNNEI. The CDR3 reads CASSRGETRYF. CDR3 in DNA: TGTGCCAGCAGCAGGGGGGAGACCCGGTACTTC. Full variable domain (outside the CDR3, taken from reference TRBV2 and TRBJ2-5): EPEVTQTPSHQVTQMGQEVILRCVPISNHLYFYWYRQILGQKVEFLVSFYNNEISEKSEIFDDQFSVERPDGSNFTLKIRSTKLEDSAMYFCASSRGETRYFGPGTRLLVL.

This clonotype was detected only a few times. V is TRBV10-3 and J is TRBJ2-3; a possible D gene is TRBD2 (6 bases). V was clipped by 8 bases and J by 0 bases, with 15 bases between them. The germline V gene encodes CDR1 ENHRY and CDR2 SYGVKD. The CDR3 covers 15 residues. CDR3 sequence (DNA): TGTGCCATCTGGGACTCAGCCGCAAGCACAGATACGCAGTATTTT. Its translation is CAIWDSAASTDTQYF.